The 18 T cell receptor beta chains given below trace back to one sample, sequenced in a study of response to subunit inactivated influenza vaccine. MiXCR was run by TCRdb on the RT-PCR reads, yielding one entry per CDR3 protein. Of around 500,000 distinct CDR3 sequences listed, approximately 11% are singletons. The input for sequencing was PBMCs from blood, taken 40 to 50 days after vaccination. The receptors were sampled from a man between 50 and 59 years old who received an inactivated influenza vaccine.

Concerning this clonotype itself: Given a much more abundant clone one base away, this may be a read error. J is TRBJ2-4 and V is TRBV12-3 or TRBV12-4; D is uncertain. The CDR3 is made up of 12 amino acids. CDR3 DNA sequence: TGTGCCGGCAGTTTCCTGCTGGGAAAACAGTACTTC. Protein product: CAGSFLLGKQYF.

This clonotype was found a few times. V usage is TRBV5-6 and J usage is TRBJ2-7; TRBD2 is a possible D gene (6 bases). V gave up 7 bases and J gave up 0 bases, with 17 bases separating them. In germline, CDR1 is SGHDT, CDR2 YYEEEE. The CDR3 runs to 15 residues. CDR3: CASGLASESSYEQYF. As DNA, the CDR3 is TGTGCCAGCGGGCTAGCGTCCGAGAGCTCCTACGAGCAGTACTTC. The full variable domain, its missing parts supplied by reference TRBV5-6 and TRBJ2-7, is DAGVTQSPTHLIKTRGQQVTLRCSPKSGHDTVSWYQQALGQGPQFIFQYYEEEERQRGNFPDRFSGHQFPNYSSELNVNALLLGDSALYLCASGLASESSYEQYFGPGTRLTVT.

The chain joins TRBV3-1 to TRBJ1-5, with a possible D match to TRBD1 (5 bases). Trimming took 4 bases from V and 6 from J, leaving 10 bases between them. The CDR3 is made up of 13 amino acids. Germline CDR1 and CDR2: LGHDT and YNNKEL (reference sequence). DNA for the CDR3: TGTGCCAGCAGCCGGGGAGGGGTTCAGCCCCAGCATTTT. Its protein product is CASSRGGVQPQHF.

This sequence joins TRBV5-4 and TRBJ1-2; TRBD1 matches at 9 bases. V lost 0 bases to trimming and J lost 3 bases; unmatched junction nucleotides: 0. In germline, CDR1 is SGHNT, CDR2 YYREEE (reference sequence). This CDR3 is built from 14 residues. This CDR3 reads CASSLGDRDYGYTF. The DNA of the CDR3 is TGTGCCAGCAGCTTGGGGGACAGGGACTATGGCTACACCTTC.

The V and J genes are TRBV10-3 and TRBJ2-1, with 9 bases fitting TRBD2. Germline V gene data show CDR1 as ENHRY and CDR2 as SYGVKD. This CDR3 has 17 amino acids. With V trimmed by 2 bases and J by 5 bases, 10 bases remained unmatched. The CDR3 bases are TGTGCCATCAGTGAGATTAGCGGGAGTTGGAATAACAATGAGCAGTTCTTC. Translating gives CAISEISGSWNNNEQFF.

The chain has TRBV7-2 and TRBJ2-5, with TRBD2 matching over 7 bases. Germline V lookup: CDR1 SGHTA, CDR2 FQGNSA. V was clipped by 4 bases and J by 5 bases; unmatched bases: 10. The CDR3 length is 15 residues. The DNA for the CDR3 is TGTGCCAGCAGCTCTATAGCGGGCCGGAGGGAGACCCAGTACTTC. It is translated as CASSSIAGRRETQYF.

This clonotype has more than one count but fewer than ten. The rearrangement uses TRBV25-1 and TRBJ2-7; D is undetermined. The germline V gene has CDR1 MGHDK and CDR2 SYGVNS. V was trimmed by 4 bases and J by 12 bases, leaving 13 bases between them. The CDR3 is 11 amino acids. CDR3 sequence (DNA): TGTGCCAGCAGTGGCCCCGGCCGGAGGTACTTC. Translation gives CASSGPGRRYF.

This clonotype came up a few times. The chain is built from TRBV12-3 or TRBV12-4 and TRBJ2-2; 7 positions agree with TRBD2. Germline trimming cut 1 base from V and 3 bases from J; bases unmatched to any gene: 2. This CDR3 contains 15 residues. The CDR3 spells CASSLVAGHTGELFF. CDR3 bases: TGTGCCAGCAGTTTAGTAGCGGGCCACACCGGGGAGCTGTTTTTT.

This chain links TRBV5-6 with TRBJ2-5, with D possibly TRBD2 on 5 matching bases. Trimming removed 4 bases at V and 4 bases at J, with 11 bases between. Germline values: CDR1 SGHDT, CDR2 YYEEEE. The CDR3 length is 13 residues. CDR3 residues: CASSHGRGETQYF. For the CDR3, the DNA is TGTGCCAGCAGCCACGGACGGGGAGAGACCCAGTACTTC.

The chain links TRBV6-5 to TRBJ2-7; a possible D gene is TRBD2 (7 bases). The CDR3 consists of 17 residues. The germline gives CDR1 MNHEY, CDR2 SVGAGI. Trimming shortened V by 0 bases and J by 5 bases, and 20 bases separated the two germline ends. The CDR3 here is CASSYSINLGGRNEQYF. In DNA, the CDR3 is TGTGCCAGCAGTTACTCGATTAATTTGGGGGGGCGGAACGAGCAGTACTTC.

This clonotype was counted ten times or more. The chain joins TRBV4-1 to TRBJ2-7, with a tentative D call TRBD1 (6 bases). The V gene's germline CDR1 is MGHRA and CDR2 YSYEKL. CDR3 size: 18 residues. The ends were cut back, 1 base at V and 1 base at J, with 20 bases in the middle. CDR3 DNA: TGCGCCAGCAGCCAAGCCAGGGGCCTGGACACCGTATCCTACGAGCAGTACTTC. This translates into CASSQARGLDTVSYEQYF.

This clonotype occurred a few times. The gene calls are TRBV20-1 and TRBJ2-7; 9 bases map to TRBD1. J lost 7 bases, V lost 5 bases, and 9 bases had no gene match. The CDR3 sequence is 13 residues long. Germline CDR1 is DFQATT and CDR2 is SNEGSKA (reference sequence). The chain's CDR3 is CSAPPRTGVEQYF. The CDR3 nucleotides are TGCAGTGCTCCGCCCAGGACAGGGGTAGAGCAGTACTTC.

The chain employs TRBV19 and TRBJ2-7; D gene unclear. This CDR3 region has 13 residues. Germline assignment: CDR1 LNHDA and CDR2 SQIVND (reference sequence). With 1 base removed from V and 5 bases from J, the gap between germline ends came to 9 bases. The CDR3 DNA is TGTGCCAGTAGTATAGGAACAGCCAACGAGCAGTACTTC. This sequence encodes CASSIGTANEQYF.

There are many counts of this clonotype. The rearrangement joins TRBV11-2 to TRBJ1-3; D possibly corresponds to TRBD1 (5 bases). Trimming pared 2 bases from V and 0 bases from J, leaving 17 bases between. There are 18 residues in the CDR3. CDR1 is SGHAT and CDR2 is FQNNGV in the germline V gene. The CDR3 DNA reads as TGTGCCAGCAGCTTATTGTGGGGCGGGACGCCCTCTGGAAACACCATATATTTT. Translation: CASSLLWGGTPSGNTIYF. The full variable domain, with the rest looked up from reference TRBV11-2 and TRBJ1-3, is EAGVAQSPRYKIIEKRQSVAFWCNPISGHATLYWYQQILGQGPKLLIQFQNNGVVDDSQLPKDRFSAERLKGVDSTLKIQPAKLEDSAVYLCASSLLWGGTPSGNTIYFGEGSWLTVV.

This clonotype was observed at least ten times. The chain uses TRBV6-5 and TRBJ2-2; D is uncertain. V was cut by 0 bases and J by 6 bases, with 11 bases left in between. Germline assignment: CDR1 MNHEY and CDR2 SVGAGI. The CDR3 is 15 amino acids. This chain's CDR3 is CASSYSRWKAGELFF. In DNA, the CDR3 is TGTGCCAGCAGTTACTCGCGGTGGAAGGCCGGGGAGCTGTTTTTT.

At least ten counts were recorded for this clonotype. The chain links TRBV6-2 or TRBV6-3 to TRBJ2-7; D is ambiguous. The CDR3 spans 13 residues. In germline, CDR1 is MNHEY, CDR2 SVGEGT. The germline V and J ends were trimmed by 0 bases and 2 bases, with 5 bases remaining between them. CDR3 DNA sequence: TGTGCCAGCAGTTACTCACGGGCCTACGAGCAGTACTTC. Translated: CASSYSRAYEQYF.

In its sample, this clonotype was seen a few times. The rearrangement joins TRBV28 to TRBJ2-5, with D possibly TRBD2 on 6 matching bases. CDR1 is MDHEN and CDR2 is SYDVKM in the germline V gene. Trimming stripped 5 bases from V and 3 bases from J, with 19 bases between. This CDR3 comprises 16 residues. CDR3 DNA sequence: TGTGCCAGCAGTAGAAAATTCCTAGCGACCAAAGAGACCCAGTACTTC. Translation gives CASSRKFLATKETQYF.

This chain connects TRBV6-2 or TRBV6-3 to TRBJ2-1; tentative D call: TRBD2 (5 bases). Deletions cut 4 bases from V and 4 bases from J, with 23 bases between. CDR3 length: 18 amino acids. The germline gives CDR1 MNHEY, CDR2 SVGEGT. This CDR3 reads CASSSALSGPQRYNEQFF. CDR3 DNA: TGTGCCAGCAGTTCCGCATTGAGCGGACCCCAGCGTTACAATGAGCAGTTCTTC.